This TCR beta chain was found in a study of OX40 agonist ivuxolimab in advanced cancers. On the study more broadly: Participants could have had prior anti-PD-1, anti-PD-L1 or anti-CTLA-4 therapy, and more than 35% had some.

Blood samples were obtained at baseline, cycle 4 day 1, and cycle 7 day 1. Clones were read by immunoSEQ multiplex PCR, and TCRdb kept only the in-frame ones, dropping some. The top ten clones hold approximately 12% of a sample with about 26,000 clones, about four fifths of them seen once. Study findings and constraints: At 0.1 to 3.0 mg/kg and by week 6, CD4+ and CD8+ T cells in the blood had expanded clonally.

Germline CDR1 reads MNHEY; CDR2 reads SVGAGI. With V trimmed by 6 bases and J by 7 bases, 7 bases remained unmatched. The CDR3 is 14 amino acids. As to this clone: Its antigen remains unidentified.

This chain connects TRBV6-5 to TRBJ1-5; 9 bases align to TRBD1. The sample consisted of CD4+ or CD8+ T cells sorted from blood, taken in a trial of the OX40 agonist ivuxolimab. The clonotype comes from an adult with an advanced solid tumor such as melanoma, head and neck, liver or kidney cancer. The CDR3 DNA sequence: TGTGCCAGCAGACACACAGGGACAGGGCAGCCCCAGCATTTT. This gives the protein CASRHTGTGQPQHF.